These 6 T cell receptor beta chains originate from one sample sequenced in a study of T cell repertoires in cytomegalovirus infection. TCRdb re-called the reads with MiXCR, one entry per CDR3 protein. The sample holds around 280,000 distinct CDR3 sequences, roughly a tenth seen once. Material: PBMCs. All receptors derive from a human donor in good health (CMV status not recorded). Some clones in this sample may be carry-over from other donors' samples.

This clonotype showed up many times. The chain is built from TRBV20-1 and TRBJ2-3, with D perhaps matching TRBD2 (7 bases). Germline V CDR1 and CDR2: DFQATT, SNEGSKA (reference sequence). The CDR3 has 13 amino acids. The V gene lost 3 bases and the J gene lost 3 bases, with 10 bases spanning the gap. CDR3 protein: CSASGGRTDTQYF. CDR3 bases: TGCAGTGCTAGCGGGGGGCGGACAGATACGCAGTATTTT.

This clonotype came up many times. The chain combines TRBV6-6 with TRBJ1-1, with D unresolved. V lost 0 bases and J lost 1, with 6 bases in between. Germline V gene sequence: CDR1 MNHNY, CDR2 SVGAGI (reference sequence). The CDR3 totals 14 residues. CDR3: CASSYSRTNTEAFF. DNA for the CDR3: TGTGCCAGCAGTTACTCGAGGACGAACACTGAAGCTTTCTTT.

This clonotype has a count of ten or more. CDR3: CASSFAQGGGNQPQHF. CDR3 nucleotides: TGTGCCAGCAGCTTCGCACAGGGAGGAGGAAATCAGCCCCAGCATTTT. V is TRBV7-9 and J is TRBJ1-5; D possibly corresponds to TRBD1 (6 bases). Germline V lookup: CDR1 SEHNR, CDR2 FQNEAQ (reference sequence). V was shortened by 3 bases and J by 4 bases, with 16 bases between the two germline ends. CDR3 length: 16 amino acids.

This clonotype was observed many times. This chain connects TRBV28 to TRBJ2-5; 10 nucleotides agree with TRBD1. This CDR3 spans 14 amino acids. The J segment lost 4 bases and the V segment lost 3 bases, leaving 2 bases of the junction unmatched. Germline V lookup: CDR1 MDHEN, CDR2 SYDVKM. The CDR3 reads CASSLTGGTETQYF. CDR3 in DNA: TGTGCCAGCAGTTTGACAGGGGGCACAGAGACCCAGTACTTC.

This clonotype was detected ten times or more. The chain recombines TRBV12-3 or TRBV12-4 with TRBJ2-3, with unresolved D. The V end lost 1 base, the J end lost 2 bases, and 10 bases lay between the germline ends. The CDR3 sequence is 15 residues long. CDR3 residues: CASSLGGPPTDTQYF. CDR3 nucleotides: TGTGCCAGCAGTTTAGGCGGACCCCCCACAGATACGCAGTATTTT.

About this clonotype itself: The junction departs from germline at one end; a sequencing error may be responsible. The CDR3 sequence: CANSQVGSETGRAHEQYF. The DNA for the CDR3 is TGTGCCAACAGCCAAGTAGGATCCGAGACAGGGAGAGCCCACGAGCAGTACTTC. The gene calls are TRBV14 and TRBJ2-7, with 7 bases lining up with TRBD1. Germline-derived CDR1 and CDR2 are SGHDN and FVKESK. This CDR3 is built from 18 residues. Complete variable domain (other parts from reference TRBV14 and TRBJ2-7): EAGVTQFPSHSVIEKGQTVTLRCDPISGHDNLYWYRRVMGKEIKFLLHFVKESKQDESGMPNNRFLAERTGGTYSTLKVQPAELEDSGVYFCANSQVGSETGRAHEQYFGPGTRLTVT.